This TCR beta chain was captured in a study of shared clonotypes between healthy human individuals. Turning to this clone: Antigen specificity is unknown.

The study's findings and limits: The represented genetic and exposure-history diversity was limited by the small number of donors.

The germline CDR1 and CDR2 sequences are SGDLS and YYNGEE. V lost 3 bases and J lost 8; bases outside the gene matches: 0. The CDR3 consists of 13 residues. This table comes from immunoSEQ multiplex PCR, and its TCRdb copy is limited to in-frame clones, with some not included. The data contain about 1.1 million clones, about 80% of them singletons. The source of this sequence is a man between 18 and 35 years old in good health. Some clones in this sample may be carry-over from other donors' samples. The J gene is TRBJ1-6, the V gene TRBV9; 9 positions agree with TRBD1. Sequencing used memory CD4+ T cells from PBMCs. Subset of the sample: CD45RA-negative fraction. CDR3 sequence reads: CASSGTGDSPLHF. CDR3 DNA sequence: TGTGCCAGCAGCGGGACAGGGGATTCACCCCTCCACTTT.